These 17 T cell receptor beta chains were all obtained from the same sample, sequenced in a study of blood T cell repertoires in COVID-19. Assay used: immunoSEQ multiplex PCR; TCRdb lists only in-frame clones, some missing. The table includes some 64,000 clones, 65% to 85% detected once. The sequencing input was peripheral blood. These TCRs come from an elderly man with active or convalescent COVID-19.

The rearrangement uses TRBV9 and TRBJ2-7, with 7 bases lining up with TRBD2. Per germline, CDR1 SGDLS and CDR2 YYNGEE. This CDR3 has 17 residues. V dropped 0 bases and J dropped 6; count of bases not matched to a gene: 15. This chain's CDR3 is CASSVDPIAGPAGEQYF. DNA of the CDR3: TGTGCCAGCAGCGTAGACCCCATAGCGGGCCCGGCAGGCGAGCAGTACTTC.

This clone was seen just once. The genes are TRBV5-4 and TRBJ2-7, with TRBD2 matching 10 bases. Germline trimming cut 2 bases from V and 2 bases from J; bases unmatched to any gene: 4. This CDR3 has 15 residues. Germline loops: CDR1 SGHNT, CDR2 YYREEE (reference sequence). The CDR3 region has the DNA TGTGCCAGCAGCTTTCGTAGCGGGGGGCCCTACGAGCAGTACTTC. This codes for CASSFRSGGPYEQYF.

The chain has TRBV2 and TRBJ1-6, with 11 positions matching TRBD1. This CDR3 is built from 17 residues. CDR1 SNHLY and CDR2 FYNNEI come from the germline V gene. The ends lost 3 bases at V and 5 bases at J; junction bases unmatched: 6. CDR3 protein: CASSESGTGGNNSPLHF. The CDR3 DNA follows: TGTGCCAGCAGTGAGAGTGGGACAGGGGGAAATAATTCACCCCTCCACTTT.

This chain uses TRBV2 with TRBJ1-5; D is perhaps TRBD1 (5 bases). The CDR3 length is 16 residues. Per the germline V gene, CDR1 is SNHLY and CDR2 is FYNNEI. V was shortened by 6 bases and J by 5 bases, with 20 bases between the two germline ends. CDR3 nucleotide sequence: TGTGCCAGCAGACAGCAGGGTTTTGGGTATGATCAGCCCCAGCATTTT. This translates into CASRQQGFGYDQPQHF.

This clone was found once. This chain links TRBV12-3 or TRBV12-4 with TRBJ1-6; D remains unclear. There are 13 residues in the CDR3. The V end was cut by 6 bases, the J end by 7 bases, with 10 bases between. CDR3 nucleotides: TGTGCCAGCAGAGCGCATGGGAATTCACCCCTCCACTTT. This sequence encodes CASRAHGNSPLHF.

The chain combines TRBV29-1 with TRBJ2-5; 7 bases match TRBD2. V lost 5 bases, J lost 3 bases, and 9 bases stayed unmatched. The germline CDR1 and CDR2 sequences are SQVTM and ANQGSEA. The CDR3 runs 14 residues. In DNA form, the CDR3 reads TGCAGCGTTTTGGGACTACGGGTAGAAGAGACCCAGTACTTC. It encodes CSVLGLRVEETQYF. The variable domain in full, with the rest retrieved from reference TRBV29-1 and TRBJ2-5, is SAVISQKPSRDICQRGTSLTIQCQVDSQVTMMFWYRQQPGQSLTLIATANQGSEATYESGFVIDKFPISRPNLTFSTLTVSNMSPEDSSIYLCSVLGLRVEETQYFGPGTRLLVL.

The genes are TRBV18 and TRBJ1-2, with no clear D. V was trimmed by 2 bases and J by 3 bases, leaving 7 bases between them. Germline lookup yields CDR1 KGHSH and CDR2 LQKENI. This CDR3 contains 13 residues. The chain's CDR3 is CASSPGSDYGYTF. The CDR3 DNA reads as TGTGCCAGCTCACCAGGCAGTGACTATGGCTACACCTTC.

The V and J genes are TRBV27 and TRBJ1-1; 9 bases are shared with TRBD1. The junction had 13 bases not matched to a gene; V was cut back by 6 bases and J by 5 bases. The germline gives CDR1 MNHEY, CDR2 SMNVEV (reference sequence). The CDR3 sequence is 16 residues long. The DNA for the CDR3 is TGTGCCAGCAGGACCGCCTTGGACAGGGGAGGTACTGAAGCTTTCTTT. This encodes CASRTALDRGGTEAFF.

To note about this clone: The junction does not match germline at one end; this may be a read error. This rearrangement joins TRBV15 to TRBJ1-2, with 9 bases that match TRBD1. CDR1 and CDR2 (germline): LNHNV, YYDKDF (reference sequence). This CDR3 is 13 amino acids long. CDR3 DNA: TGTGCCACCAGCAGAGGGACAGGGGCCGTCGCGGCATTC. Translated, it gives CATSRGTGAVAAF.

CDR3: CASSSDRSSNQPQHF. CDR3 DNA sequence: TGTGCCAGCAGTTCGGACAGATCTAGCAATCAGCCCCAGCATTTT. This sequence joins TRBV6-6 and TRBJ1-5; TRBD1 is a possible D gene (6 bases). The germline gives CDR1 MNHNY, CDR2 SVGAGI (reference sequence). V dropped 4 bases and J dropped 0 bases, with 10 bases sitting between them. This CDR3 spans 15 amino acids.

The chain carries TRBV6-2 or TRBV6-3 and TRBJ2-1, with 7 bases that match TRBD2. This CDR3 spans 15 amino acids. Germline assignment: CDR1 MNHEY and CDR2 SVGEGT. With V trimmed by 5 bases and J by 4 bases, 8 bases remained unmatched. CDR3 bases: TGTGCCAGCAGTCAGCTAGCGGAGATATACAATGAGCAGTTCTTC. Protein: CASSQLAEIYNEQFF.

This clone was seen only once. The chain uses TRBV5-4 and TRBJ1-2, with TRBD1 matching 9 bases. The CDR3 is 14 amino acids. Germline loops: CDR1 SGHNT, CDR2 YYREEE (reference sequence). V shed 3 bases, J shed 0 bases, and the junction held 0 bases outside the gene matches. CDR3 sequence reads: CASSWTGANYGYTF. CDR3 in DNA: TGTGCCAGCAGCTGGACAGGGGCTAACTATGGCTACACCTTC. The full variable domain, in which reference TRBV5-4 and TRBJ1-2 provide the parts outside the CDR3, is ETGVTQSPTHLIKTRGQQVTLRCSSQSGHNTVSWYQQALGQGPQFIFQYYREEENGRGNFPPRFSGLQFPNYSSELNVNALELDDSALYLCASSWTGANYGYTFGSGTRLTVV.

The CDR3 DNA reads TGTGCCAGCAGTTCCGGACAGGCGCTATCGGCTTTCTTT. Translating gives CASSSGQALSAFF. The gene calls are TRBV28 and TRBJ1-1, with 7 bases lining up with TRBD1. V shed 4 bases, J shed 11 bases, and the junction held 10 bases outside the gene matches. The germline gives CDR1 MDHEN, CDR2 SYDVKM. The CDR3 loop spans 13 amino acids.

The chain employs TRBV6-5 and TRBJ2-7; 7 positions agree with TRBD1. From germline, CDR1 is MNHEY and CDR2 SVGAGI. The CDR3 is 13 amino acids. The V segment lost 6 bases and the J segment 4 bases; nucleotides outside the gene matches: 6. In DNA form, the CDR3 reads TGTGCCAGCAGCCCCGACAGGGTATACGAGCAGTACTTC. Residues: CASSPDRVYEQYF.

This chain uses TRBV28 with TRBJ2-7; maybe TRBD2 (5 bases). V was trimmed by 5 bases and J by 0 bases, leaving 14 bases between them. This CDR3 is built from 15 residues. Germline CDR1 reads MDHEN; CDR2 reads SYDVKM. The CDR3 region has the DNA TGTGCCAGCAGTCCAAGAGGGAGTCCCTCCTACGAGCAGTACTTC. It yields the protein CASSPRGSPSYEQYF.

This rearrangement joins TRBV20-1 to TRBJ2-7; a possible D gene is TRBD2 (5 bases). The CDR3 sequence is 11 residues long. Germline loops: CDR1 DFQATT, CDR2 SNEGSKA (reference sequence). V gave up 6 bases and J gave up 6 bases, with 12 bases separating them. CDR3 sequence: CSAKLVSEQYF. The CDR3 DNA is TGCAGTGCAAAACTAGTAAGCGAGCAGTACTTC.

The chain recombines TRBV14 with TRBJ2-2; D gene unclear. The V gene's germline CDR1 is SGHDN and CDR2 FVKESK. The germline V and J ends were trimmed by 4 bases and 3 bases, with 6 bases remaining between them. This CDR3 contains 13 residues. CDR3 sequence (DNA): TGTGCCAGCAGCCCCTTTTACACCGGGGAGCTGTTTTTT. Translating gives CASSPFYTGELFF.